This T cell receptor (beta chain) is drawn from a study of vaccination effects on CD4 cells after COVID-19. Study-level information: Of the BNT162b2 and mRNA-1273 vaccines, participants received two doses of one or the other.

In this sample, this clone turned up once. Its matching antigen is unknown. In the ViraFEST assay, antigen-specific CD4+ clonotypes were identified by expansion after peptide-pool stimulation. It was after 10 days of culture that CD4+ T cells were isolated. The person had PCR-confirmed SARS-CoV-2 infection between March and December 2020. Wells of a few million PBMC each were grown with 8.5 to 10 IU/ml IL-2 and approximately 9.6 ug/ml peptides. The assay was immunoSEQ multiplex PCR, and TCRdb's table has in-frame clones only and misses some. The table includes 55,000 or so clones, under 80% detected once. This sample comprised CD4+ T cells from PBMCs cultured with HIV peptides, obtained before COVID-19 vaccination. Subset indicated: HIV-1 Nef peptide pool negative control/reference culture. The sequence was obtained from a human donor who had a prior SARS-CoV-2 infection.

This CDR3 is CASSVAVGTSGSGETQYF. The CDR3 DNA reads TGTGCCAGCAGCGTAGCTGTTGGGACTAGCGGGAGCGGGGAGACCCAGTACTTC. This chain uses TRBV9 with TRBJ2-5, with 14 bases that match TRBD2. Per germline, CDR1 SGDLS and CDR2 YYNGEE. The CDR3 covers 18 residues. V shed 0 bases and J 5 bases; nucleotides not matched to a gene: 9. Full variable domain (remainder filled in from reference TRBV9 and TRBJ2-5): DSGVTQTPKHLITATGQRVTLRCSPRSGDLSVYWYQQSLDQGLQFLIQYYNGEERAKGNILERFSAQQFPDLHSELNLSSLELGDSALYFCASSVAVGTSGSGETQYFGPGTRLLVL.